This passage covers 9 T cell receptor beta chains from one sample sequenced in a study of blood T cell repertoires in COVID-19. TCRdb keeps only in-frame clones here, not all; method: immunoSEQ multiplex PCR. Among approximately 300,000 clones listed, 75% to 90% were seen once. The sequenced sample was PBMCs or T cells enriched from blood (not recorded which). These receptors originate from a woman in her twenties or thirties who had been exposed to COVID-19.

In this sample, this clone turned up a few times. Other DNA sequences within the sample encode an identical CDR3. The J gene is TRBJ2-1, the V gene TRBV4-2; no definite D call. This CDR3 has 13 amino acids. V dropped 0 bases and J dropped 7 bases, with 7 bases sitting between them. Germline CDR1 reads LGHNA; CDR2 reads YNFKEQ. The CDR3 bases are TGTGCCAGCAGCCAAGATCTAATGAATGAGCAGTTCTTC. Its protein is CASSQDLMNEQFF.

The chain carries TRBV24-1 and TRBJ2-7; TRBD2 aligns across 7 bases. The CDR3 contains 11 residues. Germline assignment: CDR1 KGHDR and CDR2 SFDVKD. The trim removed 10 bases at V and 5 bases at J, leaving 4 bases unmatched. This CDR3 is CATGGLHEQYF. The CDR3, as DNA: TGTGCCACGGGAGGGCTCCACGAGCAGTACTTC.

The chain couples TRBV10-1 to TRBJ1-3; no definite D call. The CDR3 runs 13 residues. The V end lost 8 bases, the J end lost 2 bases, and 10 bases lay between the germline ends. Germline V gene lookup returns CDR1 WNHNN and CDR2 SYGVQD (reference sequence). Written as DNA, the CDR3 is TGCGCCAGCCAGGTCACAACTGGAAACACCATATATTTT. Translation: CASQVTTGNTIYF.

The chain links TRBV3-1 (or the pseudogene TRBV3-2) to TRBJ1-2; D call uncertain. The CDR3 consists of 12 residues. Germline assignment: CDR1 LGHDT and CDR2 YNNKEL (reference sequence). V lost 4 bases, J lost 4 bases, and 7 bases lay in between. CDR3 protein: CASSLDFYGYTF. The CDR3 DNA sequence: TGTGCCAGCAGCCTAGACTTCTATGGCTACACCTTC.

The J gene is TRBJ2-7, the V gene TRBV21-1; TRBD1 was called by the table and not checked on the DNA. TRBV21-1 is marked as a pseudogene. CDR3 length: 15 residues. This CDR3 is CASIKRQGTTYEQYF. The CDR3 DNA is TGTGCCAGCATCAAGAGACAGGGGACAACCTACGAGCAGTACTTC.

The chain uses TRBV6-2 or TRBV6-3 and TRBJ1-1; D perhaps matches TRBD1 (6 bases). This CDR3 comprises 15 residues. V lost 5 bases, J lost 3 bases, and 16 bases lay in between. Germline V gives CDR1 MNHEY, CDR2 SVGEGT. The CDR3 spells CASSQLGGGHTEAFF. The CDR3 nucleotides read TGTGCCAGCAGTCAACTGGGAGGGGGACACACTGAAGCTTTCTTT.

This chain links TRBV6-5 with TRBJ1-1; no clear D. V lost 5 bases and J 5 bases, leaving 15 bases between the germline ends. The CDR3 has 14 residues. Germline assignment: CDR1 MNHEY and CDR2 SVGAGI. The CDR3: CASSLTKRGTEAFF. DNA of the CDR3: TGTGCCAGCAGTCTAACGAAGCGGGGAACTGAAGCTTTCTTT.

The genes are TRBV28 and TRBJ1-3; the D gene is possibly TRBD1 (6 bases). Germline V gives CDR1 MDHEN, CDR2 SYDVKM. Trimming removed 7 bases at V and 4 bases at J, with 11 bases between. The CDR3 runs to 13 residues. CDR3 residues: CASNYGQGNTIYF. The CDR3 DNA reads TGTGCCAGCAACTACGGACAGGGAAACACCATATATTTT.

This rearrangement joins TRBV3-1 (or the pseudogene TRBV3-2) to TRBJ1-2; 7 bases line up with TRBD1. This CDR3 region has 15 residues. J lost 7 bases, V lost 4 bases, and 12 bases had no gene match. Germline assignment: CDR1 LGHDT and CDR2 YNNKEL (reference sequence). CDR3 protein: CASSPGPMTGSGYTF. The DNA for the CDR3 is TGTGCCAGCAGCCCCGGACCGATGACAGGGTCTGGCTACACCTTC.